This TCR beta chain was captured by sequencing in a study of human T cells and chemical hapten exposure (dated by TCRdb to about 2021). Turning to the overall study: For sensitization, 2% DPC in acetone was applied to a 2 cm by 2 cm area of upper inner arm skin. Throughout the approximately 24-week study period, patients were also given weekly therapeutic DPC doses on the scalp. Patch testing was done on the upper back using Finn chambers containing 0.01% DPC, and results were scored after 6 days according to International Contact Dermatitis Research Group standards. Alopecia areata with under or over 50% scalp involvement, alopecia totalis and alopecia universalis were represented in the patient cohort, which was mostly female. Libraries were combined into a pool for sequencing, and differences in TCR yield between samples came mainly from small differences in library volumes within the pool. In alopecia patients, the study followed how the peripheral blood TCR repertoire changed in vivo over primary and secondary sensitization to diphenylcyclopropenone (DPC), a hapten. Blood samples were taken from patients before sensitization (week 0) and at 2, 6 and about 24 weeks after DPC sensitization. Twenty-nine alopecia patients gave blood for TCR sequencing at one to four time points (pre-sensitization, 2, 6 and 24 weeks). General conclusions and limits of the study: DPC sensitization did not change the number of TCRs with a frequency above 1 in 1000, and there was no evidence of changes in global repertoire structure. A positive correlation was found between the number of PT1 expanded TCRs and patch test score, with significance reached at thresholds 8, 16 and 32 but not 4. After repeated subsampling, changes were observed in the strength of the expansion versus patch-test correlation and in the threshold at which the correlation became significant. Compared with pre-sensitization or healthy control sets, expanded TCRs formed significantly more large CDR3 similarity clusters, which is consistent with antigen-driven responses. All patients had alopecia, a presumed autoimmune disease, so their immune response might differ from that of healthy individuals.

V drops 3 bases and J drops 4 bases, leaving 7 bases in between. Per the germline V gene, SGHRS is the CDR1 and YFSETQ is the CDR2. Spanning cysteine to phenylalanine, the CDR3 consists of 13 amino acids. Only the CDR3 part of the read is kept: 39 bases, read in frame from the first base. The library was generated by RACE. The reads were generated on a NextSeq 500. During library preparation, unique molecular identifiers were attached to individual cDNA molecules so that TCRs could be counted quantitatively and reproducibly. For every blood RNA sample, sequencing covered both the TCR alpha and TCR beta chains. Concerning the study's data processing: Samples had a median of about 96,000 TCRs, with a range from 23,224 to 690,600. The Decombinator software suite was used to annotate V, J and CDR3 in the TCR reads. For the PS versus PT1 abundance plots, all samples were subsampled to the same number of TCRs (28,000). TCRs were defined as expanded if absent before sensitization and observed at least eight times at the 2-week time point. Clones were called with MiXCR by TCRdb after fastp trimmed the public reads at Q25, and only in-frame beta chains were retained. Each CDR3 protein appears once, grouped with its most common genes and DNA. In this record, the V and J calls reflect TCRdb's handling and not the investigators' own analysis. The sample table lists about 270,000 distinct CDR3 sequences, about 7.7% of them with a count of one. 0.9% to 1.5% of the sample belongs to the ten largest clones.

The time point label on this specimen signifies: pre-sensitization, week 0. Interpreted using the paper, the treatment or condition label stands for: therapeutic diphenylcyclopropenone sensitization with weekly scalp DPC. Blood at each patch-test visit was drawn before the patch test was applied. To be eligible, patients had to be aged 18 to 70, diagnosed with alopecia and judged suitable for DPC therapy, while pregnant patients were excluded. Unfractionated whole blood was collected in Tempus Blood RNA tubes, and total RNA was extracted from that blood. For this clonotype: Its target antigen remains unknown. One base away there is no much larger clone; base qualities are not given.

The V and J genes are TRBV5-1 and TRBJ2-2; confidence is insufficient to name the D gene. The sequence came from a man between 18 and 35 years old with alopecia areata. Some clones in this sample may be carry-over from other donors' samples. Sequenced material: whole blood, taken in connection with sensitization to the hapten diphenylcyclopropenone (DPC). This receptor has the CDR3 CASSSDGTGELFF. The nucleotides read TGCGCCAGCAGCTCGGACGGCACCGGGGAGCTGTTTTTT.